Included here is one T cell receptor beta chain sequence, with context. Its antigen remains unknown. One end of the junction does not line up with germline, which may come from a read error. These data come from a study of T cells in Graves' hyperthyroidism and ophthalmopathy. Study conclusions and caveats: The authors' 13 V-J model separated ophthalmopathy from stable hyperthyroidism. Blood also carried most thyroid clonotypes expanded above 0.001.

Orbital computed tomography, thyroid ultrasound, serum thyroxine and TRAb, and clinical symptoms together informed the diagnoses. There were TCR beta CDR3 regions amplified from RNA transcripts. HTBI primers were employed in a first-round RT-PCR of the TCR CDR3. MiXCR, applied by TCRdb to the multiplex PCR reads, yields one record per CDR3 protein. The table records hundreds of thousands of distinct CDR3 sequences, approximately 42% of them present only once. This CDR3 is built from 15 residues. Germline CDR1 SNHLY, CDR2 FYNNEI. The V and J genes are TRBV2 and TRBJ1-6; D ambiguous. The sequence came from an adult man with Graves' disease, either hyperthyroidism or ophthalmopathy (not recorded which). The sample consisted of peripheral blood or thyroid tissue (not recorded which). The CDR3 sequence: CAISESRSFRSPLHF. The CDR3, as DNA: TGTGCCATCAGTGAGTCGAGGAGTTTTAGGTCACCCCTCCACTTT.